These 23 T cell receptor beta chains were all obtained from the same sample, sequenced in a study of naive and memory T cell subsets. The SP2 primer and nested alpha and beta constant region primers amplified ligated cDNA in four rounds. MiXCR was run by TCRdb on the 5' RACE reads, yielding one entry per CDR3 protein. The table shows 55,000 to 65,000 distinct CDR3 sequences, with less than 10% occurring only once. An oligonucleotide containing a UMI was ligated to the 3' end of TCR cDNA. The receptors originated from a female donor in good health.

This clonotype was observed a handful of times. As DNA, the CDR3 is TGCAGCGTTGATACAGCGGGAGGGCAAGAGACCCAGTACTTC. It codes for CSVDTAGGQETQYF. This rearrangement joins TRBV29-1 to TRBJ2-5, with 10 positions matching TRBD2. Germline V gene lookup returns CDR1 SQVTM and CDR2 ANQGSEA. V lost 3 bases and J lost 2; bases outside the gene matches: 3. The CDR3 contains 14 residues.

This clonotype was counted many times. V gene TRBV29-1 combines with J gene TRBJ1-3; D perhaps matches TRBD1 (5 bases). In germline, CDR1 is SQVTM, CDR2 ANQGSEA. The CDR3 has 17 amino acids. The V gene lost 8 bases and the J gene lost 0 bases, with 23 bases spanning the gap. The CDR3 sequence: CSFQNRQGRFSGNTIYF. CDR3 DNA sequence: TGCAGCTTCCAGAATAGGCAGGGCCGATTCTCTGGAAACACCATATATTTT.

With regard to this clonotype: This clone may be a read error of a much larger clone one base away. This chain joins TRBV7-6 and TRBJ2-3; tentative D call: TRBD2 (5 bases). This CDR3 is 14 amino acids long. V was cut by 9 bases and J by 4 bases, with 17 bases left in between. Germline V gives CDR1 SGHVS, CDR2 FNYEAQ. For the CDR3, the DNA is TGTGCCAGGAGCCCCCCCCGGGGTCCAGATACGCAGTATTTT. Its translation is CARSPPRGPDTQYF.

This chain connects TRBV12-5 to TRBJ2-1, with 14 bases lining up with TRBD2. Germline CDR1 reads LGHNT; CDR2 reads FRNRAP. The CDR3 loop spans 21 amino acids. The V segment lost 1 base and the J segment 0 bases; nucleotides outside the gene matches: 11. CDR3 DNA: TGTGCTAGTGGTTTGGCTATCTTACCGGGACTAGCGGGGGCCTCCTACAATGAGCAGTTCTTC. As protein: CASGLAILPGLAGASYNEQFF.

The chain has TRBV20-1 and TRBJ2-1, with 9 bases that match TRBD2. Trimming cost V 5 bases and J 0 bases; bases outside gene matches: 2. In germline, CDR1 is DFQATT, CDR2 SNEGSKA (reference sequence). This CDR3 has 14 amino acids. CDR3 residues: CSALSGGSYNEQFF. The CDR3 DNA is TGCAGTGCTCTTAGCGGGGGCTCCTACAATGAGCAGTTCTTC.

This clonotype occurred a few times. The CDR3 spells CASSSSRTGGSSQPQHF. The CDR3 coding sequence is TGTGCCAGTAGTTCGTCAAGAACAGGGGGCTCTTCCCAGCCCCAGCATTTT. This chain uses TRBV19 with TRBJ1-5; 9 positions agree with TRBD1. The ends lost 5 bases at V and 7 bases at J; junction bases unmatched: 15. Germline CDR1 reads LNHDA; CDR2 reads SQIVND (reference sequence). The CDR3 runs 17 residues.

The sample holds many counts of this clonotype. CDR3 residues: CAWKWDGGNTEAFF. DNA of the CDR3: TGTGCCTGGAAATGGGACGGAGGCAACACTGAAGCTTTCTTT. The V gene is TRBV30, the J gene TRBJ1-1; TRBD1 might be the D (5 bases). The CDR3 is made up of 14 amino acids. The germline gives CDR1 GTSNPN, CDR2 SVGIG (reference sequence). V lost 4 bases and J lost 2, with 14 bases in between.

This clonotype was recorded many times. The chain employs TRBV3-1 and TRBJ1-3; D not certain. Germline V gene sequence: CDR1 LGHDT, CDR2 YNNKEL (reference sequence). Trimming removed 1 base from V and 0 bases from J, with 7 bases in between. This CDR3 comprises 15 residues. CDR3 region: CASSQVAGSGNTIYF. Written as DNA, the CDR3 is TGTGCCAGCAGCCAAGTGGCAGGCTCTGGAAACACCATATATTTT. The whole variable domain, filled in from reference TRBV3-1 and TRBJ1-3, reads DTAVSQTPKYLVTQMGNDKSIKCEQNLGHDTMYWYKQDSKKFLKIMFSYNNKELIINETVPNRFSPKSPDKAHLNLHINSLELGDSAVYFCASSQVAGSGNTIYFGEGSWLTVV.

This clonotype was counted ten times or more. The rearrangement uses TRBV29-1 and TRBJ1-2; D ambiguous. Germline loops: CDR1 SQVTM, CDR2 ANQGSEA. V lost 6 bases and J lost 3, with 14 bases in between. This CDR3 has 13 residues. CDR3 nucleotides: TGCAGCGTGACCCCAATTTTTGACTATGGCTACACCTTC. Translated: CSVTPIFDYGYTF.

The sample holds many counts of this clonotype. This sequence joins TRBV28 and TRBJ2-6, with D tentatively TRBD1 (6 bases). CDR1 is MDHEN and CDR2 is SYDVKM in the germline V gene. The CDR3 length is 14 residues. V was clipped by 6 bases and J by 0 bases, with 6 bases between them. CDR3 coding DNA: TGTGCCAGCAGGACAGGCTCTGGGGCCAACGTCCTGACTTTC. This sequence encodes CASRTGSGANVLTF.

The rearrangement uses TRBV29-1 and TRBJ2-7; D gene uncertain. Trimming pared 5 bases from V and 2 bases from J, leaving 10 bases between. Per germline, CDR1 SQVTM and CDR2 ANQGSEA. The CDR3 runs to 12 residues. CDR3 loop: CSVRVSAYEQYF. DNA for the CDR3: TGCAGCGTTCGGGTCTCGGCCTACGAGCAGTACTTC.

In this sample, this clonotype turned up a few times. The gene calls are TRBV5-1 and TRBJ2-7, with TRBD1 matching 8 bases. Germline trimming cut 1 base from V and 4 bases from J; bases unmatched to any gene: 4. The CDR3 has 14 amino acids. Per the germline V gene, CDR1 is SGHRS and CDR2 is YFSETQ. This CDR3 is CASSLSGGLYEQYF. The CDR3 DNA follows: TGCGCCAGCAGCTTGTCAGGGGGCTTATACGAGCAGTACTTC.

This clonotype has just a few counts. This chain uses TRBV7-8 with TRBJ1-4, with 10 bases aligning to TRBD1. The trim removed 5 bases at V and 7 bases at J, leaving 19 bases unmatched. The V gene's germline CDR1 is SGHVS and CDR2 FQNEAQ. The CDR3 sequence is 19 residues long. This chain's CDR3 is CASSPREGVTTGGIEKLFF. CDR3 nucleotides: TGTGCCAGCAGCCCTAGGGAGGGGGTAACGACAGGGGGCATTGAAAAACTGTTTTTT.

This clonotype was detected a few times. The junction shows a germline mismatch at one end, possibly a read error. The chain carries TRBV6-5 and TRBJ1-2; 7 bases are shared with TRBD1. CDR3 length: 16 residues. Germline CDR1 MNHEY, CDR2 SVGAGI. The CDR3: CASSSYDRALNYAYTF. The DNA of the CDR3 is TGTGCCAGCAGTTCCTACGACAGGGCTCTAAACTATGCCTACACCTTC.

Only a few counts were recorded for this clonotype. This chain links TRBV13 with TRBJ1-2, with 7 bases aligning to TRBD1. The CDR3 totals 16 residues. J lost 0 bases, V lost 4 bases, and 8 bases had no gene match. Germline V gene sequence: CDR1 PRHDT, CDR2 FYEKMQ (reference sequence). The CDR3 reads CASSSGTDTSNYGYTF. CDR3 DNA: TGTGCCAGCAGCTCCGGGACAGACACATCTAACTATGGCTACACCTTC.

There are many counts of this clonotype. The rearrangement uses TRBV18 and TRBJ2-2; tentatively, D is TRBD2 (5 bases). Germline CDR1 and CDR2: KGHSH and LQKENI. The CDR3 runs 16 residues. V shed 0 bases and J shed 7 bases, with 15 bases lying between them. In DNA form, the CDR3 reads TGTGCCAGCTCACCACCCATCTCCGGGGTCGGCGGGGAGCTGTTTTTT. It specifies CASSPPISGVGGELFF.

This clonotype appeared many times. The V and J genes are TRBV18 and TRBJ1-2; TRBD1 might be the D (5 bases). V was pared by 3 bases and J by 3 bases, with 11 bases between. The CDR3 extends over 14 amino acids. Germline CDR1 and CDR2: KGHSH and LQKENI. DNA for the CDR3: TGTGCCAGCTCACCCAATCGGGGGGACTATGGCTACACCTTC. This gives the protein CASSPNRGDYGYTF.

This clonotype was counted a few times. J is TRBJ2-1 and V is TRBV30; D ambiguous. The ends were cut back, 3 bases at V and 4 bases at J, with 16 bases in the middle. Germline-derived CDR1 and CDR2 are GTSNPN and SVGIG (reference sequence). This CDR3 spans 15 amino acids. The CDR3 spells CAWRDFGGTYNEQFF. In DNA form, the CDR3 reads TGTGCCTGGAGAGACTTCGGCGGAACGTACAATGAGCAGTTCTTC. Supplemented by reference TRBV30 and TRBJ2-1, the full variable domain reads SQTIHQWPATLVQPVGSPLSLECTVEGTSNPNLYWYRQAAGRGLQLLFYSVGIGQISSEVPQNLSASRPQDRQFILSSKKLLLSDSGFYLCAWRDFGGTYNEQFFGPGTRLTVL.

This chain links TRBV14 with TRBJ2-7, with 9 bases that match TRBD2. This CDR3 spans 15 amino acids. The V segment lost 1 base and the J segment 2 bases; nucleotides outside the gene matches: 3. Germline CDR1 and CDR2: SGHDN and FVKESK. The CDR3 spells CASSQVAGGPYEQYF. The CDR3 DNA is TGTGCCAGCAGCCAAGTGGCGGGAGGGCCCTACGAGCAGTACTTC.

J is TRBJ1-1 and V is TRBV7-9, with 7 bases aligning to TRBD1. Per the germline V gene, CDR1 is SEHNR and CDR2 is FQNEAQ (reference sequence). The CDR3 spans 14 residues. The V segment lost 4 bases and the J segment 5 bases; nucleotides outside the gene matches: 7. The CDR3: CASSWPGQQTEAFF. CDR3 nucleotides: TGTGCCAGCAGCTGGCCGGGACAGCAAACTGAAGCTTTCTTT.

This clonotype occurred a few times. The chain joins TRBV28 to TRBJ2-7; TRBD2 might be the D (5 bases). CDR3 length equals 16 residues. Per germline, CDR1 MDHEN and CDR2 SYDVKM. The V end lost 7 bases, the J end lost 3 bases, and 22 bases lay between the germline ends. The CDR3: CASKPGVRYEGYEQYF. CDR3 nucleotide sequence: TGTGCCAGCAAACCCGGCGTCCGTTATGAGGGCTACGAGCAGTACTTC.

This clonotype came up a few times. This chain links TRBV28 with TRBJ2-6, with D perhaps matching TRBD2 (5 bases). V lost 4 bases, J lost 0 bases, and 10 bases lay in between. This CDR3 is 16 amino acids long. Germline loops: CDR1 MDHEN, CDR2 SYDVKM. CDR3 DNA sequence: TGTGCCAGCAGTTCCCTCCGGGACTCTGGGGCCAACGTCCTGACTTTC. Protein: CASSSLRDSGANVLTF.

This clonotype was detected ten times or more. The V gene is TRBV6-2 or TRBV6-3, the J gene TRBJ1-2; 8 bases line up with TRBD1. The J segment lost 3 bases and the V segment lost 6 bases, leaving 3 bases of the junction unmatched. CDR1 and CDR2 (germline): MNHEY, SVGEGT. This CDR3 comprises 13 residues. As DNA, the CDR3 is TGTGCCAGCAGCCCGACAGGGGACTATGGCTACACCTTC. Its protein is CASSPTGDYGYTF.